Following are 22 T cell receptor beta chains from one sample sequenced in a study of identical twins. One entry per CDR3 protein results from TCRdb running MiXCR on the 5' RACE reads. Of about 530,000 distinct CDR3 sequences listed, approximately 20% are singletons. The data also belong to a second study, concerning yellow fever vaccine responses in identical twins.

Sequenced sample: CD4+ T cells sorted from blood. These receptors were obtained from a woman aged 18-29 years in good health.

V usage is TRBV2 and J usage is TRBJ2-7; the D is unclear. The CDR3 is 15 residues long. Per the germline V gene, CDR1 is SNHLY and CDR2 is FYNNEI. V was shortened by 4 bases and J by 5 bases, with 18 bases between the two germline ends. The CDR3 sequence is CASSAESQIIHEQYF. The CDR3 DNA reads TGTGCCAGCAGTGCCGAGTCACAGATCATCCACGAGCAGTACTTC.

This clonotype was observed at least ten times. CDR3 sequence reads: CSAKGPDFINQPQHF. The CDR3 DNA reads TGCAGTGCTAAGGGTCCGGACTTTATCAATCAGCCCCAGCATTTT. The chain joins TRBV20-1 to TRBJ1-5; D not resolved. Trimming took off 4 bases at V and 3 bases at J, with 16 bases between the two ends. The V gene's germline CDR1 is DFQATT and CDR2 SNEGSKA (reference sequence). The CDR3 is made up of 15 amino acids.

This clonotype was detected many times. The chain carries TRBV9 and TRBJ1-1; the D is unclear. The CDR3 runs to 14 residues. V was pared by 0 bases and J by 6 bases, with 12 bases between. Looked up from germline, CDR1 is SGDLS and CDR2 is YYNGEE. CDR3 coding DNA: TGTGCCAGCAGCGTAGCTGGAGGGAGCGCTGAAGCTTTCTTT. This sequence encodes CASSVAGGSAEAFF.

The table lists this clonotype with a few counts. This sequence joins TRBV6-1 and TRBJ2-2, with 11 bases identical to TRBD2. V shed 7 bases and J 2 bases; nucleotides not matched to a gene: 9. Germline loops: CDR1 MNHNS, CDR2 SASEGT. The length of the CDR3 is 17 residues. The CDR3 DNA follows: TGTGCCAGCACGGGGGGGCGACTAGCGGGAAACACCGGGGAGCTGTTTTTT. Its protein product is CASTGGRLAGNTGELFF.

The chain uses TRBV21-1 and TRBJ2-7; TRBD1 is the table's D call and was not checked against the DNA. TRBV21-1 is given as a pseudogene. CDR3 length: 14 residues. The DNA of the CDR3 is TGTGCCAGCATCCCGGGACAGGGGGCATGGGAGCAGTACTTC. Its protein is CASIPGQGAWEQYF.

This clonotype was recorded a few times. The CDR3 loop is CASSFRREAFF. Here the CDR3 DNA reads TGTGCCAGCAGTTTCCGAAGGGAAGCTTTCTTT. The V gene is TRBV12-3 or TRBV12-4, the J gene TRBJ1-1; no clear D. V was shortened by 3 bases and J by 8 bases, with 7 bases between the two germline ends. CDR3 length: 11 amino acids.

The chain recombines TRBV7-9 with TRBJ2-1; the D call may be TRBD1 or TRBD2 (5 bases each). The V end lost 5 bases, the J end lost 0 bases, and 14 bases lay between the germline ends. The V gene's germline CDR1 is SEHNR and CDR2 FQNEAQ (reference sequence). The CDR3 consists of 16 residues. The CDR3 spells CASSGRDPSSYNEQFF. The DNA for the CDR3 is TGTGCCAGCAGCGGCCGGGACCCTAGCTCCTACAATGAGCAGTTCTTC.

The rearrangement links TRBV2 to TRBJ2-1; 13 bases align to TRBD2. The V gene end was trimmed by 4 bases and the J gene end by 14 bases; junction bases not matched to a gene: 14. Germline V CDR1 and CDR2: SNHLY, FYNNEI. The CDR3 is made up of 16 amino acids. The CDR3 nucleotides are TGTGCCAGCAGTGCTAGGACTAGCGGGGGCCCCTCGGGAAAGTTCTTC. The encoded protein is CASSARTSGGPSGKFF.

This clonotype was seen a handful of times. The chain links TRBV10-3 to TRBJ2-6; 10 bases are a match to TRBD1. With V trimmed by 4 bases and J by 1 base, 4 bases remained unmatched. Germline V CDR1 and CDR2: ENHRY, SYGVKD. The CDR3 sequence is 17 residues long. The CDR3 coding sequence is TGTGCCATCAGTGGGGGGACAGGGGCTTCTGGGGCCAACGTCCTGACTTTC. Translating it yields CAISGGTGASGANVLTF.

The CDR3 region is CASSPQTGIQDTQYF. CDR3 DNA sequence: TGTGCCAGCAGTCCCCAGACAGGGATACAAGATACGCAGTATTTT. This chain uses TRBV12-3 or TRBV12-4 with TRBJ2-3; 7 bases are a match to TRBD1. The V and J ends lost 5 bases and 5 bases, in that order; junction bases with no gene match: 10. CDR3 size: 15 residues.

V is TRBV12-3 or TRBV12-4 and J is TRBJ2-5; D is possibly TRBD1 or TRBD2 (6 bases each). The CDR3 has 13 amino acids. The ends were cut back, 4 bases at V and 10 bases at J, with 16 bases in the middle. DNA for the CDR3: TGTGCCAGCAGTTCATACCGGGGGCACGTCCAGTACTTC. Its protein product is CASSSYRGHVQYF.

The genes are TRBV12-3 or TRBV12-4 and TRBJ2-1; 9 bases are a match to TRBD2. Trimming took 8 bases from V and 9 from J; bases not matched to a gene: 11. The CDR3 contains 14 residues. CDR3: CASVTAGGGSEQFF. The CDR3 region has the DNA TGTGCCAGCGTAACAGCGGGAGGAGGGTCTGAGCAGTTCTTC.

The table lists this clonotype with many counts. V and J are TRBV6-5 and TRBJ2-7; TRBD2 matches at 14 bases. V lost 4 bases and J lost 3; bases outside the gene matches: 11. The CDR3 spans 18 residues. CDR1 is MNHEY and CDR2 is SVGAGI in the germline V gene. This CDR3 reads CASSLYSPGTSGSYEQYF. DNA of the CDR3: TGTGCCAGCAGTTTGTACTCCCCTGGGACTAGCGGGAGCTACGAGCAGTACTTC.

CDR3 DNA sequence: TGTGCCAGCAGTTTGGGAGGGGGACGGTATCAGCCCCAGCATTTT. Translation: CASSLGGGRYQPQHF. J is TRBJ1-5 and V is TRBV12-3 or TRBV12-4; D perhaps matches TRBD1 (6 bases). V gave up 3 bases and J gave up 5 bases, with 14 bases separating them. CDR3 length: 15 residues.

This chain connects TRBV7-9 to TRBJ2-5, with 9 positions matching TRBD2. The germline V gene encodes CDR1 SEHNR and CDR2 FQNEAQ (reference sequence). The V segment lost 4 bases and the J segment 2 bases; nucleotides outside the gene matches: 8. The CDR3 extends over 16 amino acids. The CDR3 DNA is TGTGCCAGCAGCTCCAGACTAGCGGCTATACAAGAGACCCAGTACTTC. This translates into CASSSRLAAIQETQYF.

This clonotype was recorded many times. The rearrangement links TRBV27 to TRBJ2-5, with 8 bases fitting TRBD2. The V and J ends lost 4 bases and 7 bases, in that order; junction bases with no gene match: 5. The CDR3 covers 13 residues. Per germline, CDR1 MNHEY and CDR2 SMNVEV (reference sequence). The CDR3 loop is CASSSPGLGTQYF. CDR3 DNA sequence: TGTGCCAGCAGTTCTCCGGGACTAGGGACCCAGTACTTC.

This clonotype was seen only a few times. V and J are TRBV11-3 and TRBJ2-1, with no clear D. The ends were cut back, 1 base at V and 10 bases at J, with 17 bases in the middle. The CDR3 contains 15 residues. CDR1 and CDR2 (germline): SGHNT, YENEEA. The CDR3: CASSLASFVGGEQFF. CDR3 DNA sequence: TGTGCCAGCAGCTTAGCGTCGTTCGTGGGCGGAGAGCAGTTCTTC.

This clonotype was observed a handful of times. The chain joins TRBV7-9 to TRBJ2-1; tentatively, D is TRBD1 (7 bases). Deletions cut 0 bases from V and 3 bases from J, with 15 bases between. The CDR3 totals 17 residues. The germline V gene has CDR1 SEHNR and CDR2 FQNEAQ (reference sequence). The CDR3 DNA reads TGTGCCAGCAGCTTAGCTAGGACAGGCGGGGTCTACAATGAGCAGTTCTTC. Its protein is CASSLARTGGVYNEQFF.

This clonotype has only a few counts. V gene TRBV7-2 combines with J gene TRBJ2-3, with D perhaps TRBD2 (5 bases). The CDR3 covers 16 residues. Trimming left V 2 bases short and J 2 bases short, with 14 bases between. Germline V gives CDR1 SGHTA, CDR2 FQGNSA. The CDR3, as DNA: TGTGCCAGCAGCTTATTAGGGCGGAGGTTCACAGATACGCAGTATTTT. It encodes CASSLLGRRFTDTQYF.

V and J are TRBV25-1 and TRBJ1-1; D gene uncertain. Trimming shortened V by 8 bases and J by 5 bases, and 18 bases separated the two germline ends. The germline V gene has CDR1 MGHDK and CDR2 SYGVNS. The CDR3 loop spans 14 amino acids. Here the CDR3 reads CASVGSPAGTEAFF. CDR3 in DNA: TGTGCCAGCGTCGGGTCTCCCGCTGGGACTGAAGCTTTCTTT.

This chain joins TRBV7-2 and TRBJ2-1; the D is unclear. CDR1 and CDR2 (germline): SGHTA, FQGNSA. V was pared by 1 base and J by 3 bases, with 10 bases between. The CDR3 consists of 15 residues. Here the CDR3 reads CASSLVGNDYNEQFF. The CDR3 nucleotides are TGTGCCAGCAGCTTAGTCGGAAACGACTACAATGAGCAGTTCTTC.

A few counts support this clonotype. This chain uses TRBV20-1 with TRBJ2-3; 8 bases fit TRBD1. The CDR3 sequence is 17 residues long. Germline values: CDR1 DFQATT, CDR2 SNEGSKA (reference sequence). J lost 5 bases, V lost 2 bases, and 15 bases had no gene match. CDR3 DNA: TGCAGTGCTAGACCCACCTGGGGCAGGGGGCGCGTAGATACGCAGTATTTT. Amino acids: CSARPTWGRGRVDTQYF.